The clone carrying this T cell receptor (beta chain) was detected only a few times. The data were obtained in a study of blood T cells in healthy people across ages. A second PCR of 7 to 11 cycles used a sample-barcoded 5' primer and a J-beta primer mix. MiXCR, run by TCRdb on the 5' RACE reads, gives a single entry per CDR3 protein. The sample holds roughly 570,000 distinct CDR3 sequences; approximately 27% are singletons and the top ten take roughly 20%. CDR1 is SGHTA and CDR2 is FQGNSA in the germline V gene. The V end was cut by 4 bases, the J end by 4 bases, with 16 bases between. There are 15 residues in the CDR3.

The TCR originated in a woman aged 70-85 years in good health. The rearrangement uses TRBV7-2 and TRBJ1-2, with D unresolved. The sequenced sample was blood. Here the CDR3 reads CASSSYPGESYGYTF. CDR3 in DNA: TGTGCCAGCAGCTCCTATCCCGGCGAAAGCTATGGCTACACCTTC. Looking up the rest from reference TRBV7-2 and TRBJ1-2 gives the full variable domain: GAGVSQSPSNKVTEKGKDVELRCDPISGHTALYWYRQSLGQGLEFLIYFQGNSAPDKSGLPSDRFSAERTGGSVSTLTIQRTQQEDSAVYLCASSSYPGESYGYTFGSGTRLTVV.